A few counts support the clone carrying this T cell receptor (beta chain). Its antigen remains unidentified. This record comes from a study of shared clonotypes between healthy human individuals. Study observations and caveats: Expectations were that clonotype sharing among donors would be affected by sequencing depth. Shared clonotypes across all four donors exceeded non-shared ones in generation probability. Naive CD4 clonotypes were shared across a handful of donors at approximately 5.3%.

The CDR3 spans 13 residues. The germline V gene has CDR1 LNHDA and CDR2 SQIVND (reference sequence). V was trimmed by 5 bases and J by 3 bases, leaving 10 bases between them. The authors distributed each subset's genomic DNA evenly over several immunoSEQ plates. Here immunoSEQ multiplex PCR was the method, and the copy in TCRdb shows in-frame clones only, minus some. The sample holds approximately 1.9 million clones, roughly 93% seen once. Naive CD8 cells lacked CD45RO and underwent positive selection for CCR7, leaving out terminally differentiated effector memory CD45RA+ cells. The V call is TRBV19, the J call TRBJ1-1; no reliable D call. The TCR was taken from a man between 18 and 29 years old in good health. Some clones in this sample may be carry-over from other donors' samples. The sequenced sample was naive CD8+ T cells from PBMCs. CDR3: CASSAAGHTEAFF. CDR3 in DNA: TGTGCCAGTAGTGCCGCTGGACACACTGAAGCTTTCTTT.